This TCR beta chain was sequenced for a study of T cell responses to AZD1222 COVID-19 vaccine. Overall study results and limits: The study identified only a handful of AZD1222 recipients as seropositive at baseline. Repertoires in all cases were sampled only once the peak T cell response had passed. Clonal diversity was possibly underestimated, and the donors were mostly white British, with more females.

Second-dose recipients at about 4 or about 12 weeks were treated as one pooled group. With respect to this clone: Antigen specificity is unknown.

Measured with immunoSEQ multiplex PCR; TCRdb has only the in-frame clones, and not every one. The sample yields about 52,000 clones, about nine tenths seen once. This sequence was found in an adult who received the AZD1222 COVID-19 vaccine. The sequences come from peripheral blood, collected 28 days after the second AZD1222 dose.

As DNA, the CDR3 is TGTGCCAGTAGTCCTTCCTCGGACAGGTTCTCCTACGAGCAGTACTTC. The encoded protein is CASSPSSDRFSYEQYF. The V and J genes are TRBV19 and TRBJ2-7; 7 nucleotides align to TRBD1. Trimming removed 5 bases from V and 0 bases from J; junction bases left unmatched: 10. Germline V gives CDR1 LNHDA, CDR2 SQIVND (reference sequence). The CDR3 length is 16 residues.